The present T cell receptor (beta chain) was sequenced within a study of shared clonotypes between healthy human individuals. The germline V and J ends were trimmed by 0 bases and 3 bases, with 5 bases remaining between them. CDR3 length: 14 amino acids. Germline V CDR1 and CDR2: LNHDA, SQIVND (reference sequence). Assay execution proceeded at the deep level. Generated by immunoSEQ multiplex PCR, the TCRdb table keeps only in-frame clones and is missing some. The sample has about 380,000 clones, around 96% seen once. Overall study results and limits: Exclusively blood specimens were collected; tissue repertoires likely differ.

As regards this clone: Antigen: not known.

The gene calls are TRBV19 and TRBJ2-2, with D uncertain. This TCR came from a man aged 25-45 years in good health. The specimen was memory CD8+ T cells sorted from blood. Noted subset: CD45RO+ cells pooled with CCR7-negative TemRA cells. The CDR3 region is CASSIDLHTGELFF. CDR3 nucleotides: TGTGCCAGTAGTATAGATCTACACACCGGGGAGCTGTTTTTT.